This T cell receptor (beta chain) was identified in a study of spatial heterogeneity in lung cancer (dated by TCRdb to between 2018 and 2021). A note on the overall study: Donors were around 71 patients with early-stage, untreated non-small cell lung cancer from the lung TRACERx cohort. Follow-up PBMC samples were sequenced whenever available, and the median time to follow-up was 2 to 3 years after resection. Beta-chain transcripts were consistently detected in greater numbers than alpha-chain transcripts, which likely reflected higher beta-chain transcript abundance. In the raw uncorrected reads, each unique combination of TCR and UMI appeared on average more than ten times. In non-small cell lung cancer, the study quantitatively compared TCR alpha and beta repertoires across several tumor regions, matched nontumor lung, and blood. TCR repertoire features were related to nonsynonymous mutation counts determined by whole-exome sequencing of tumor tissue. Both alpha and beta chains were TCR-sequenced in samples taken at surgery, namely 220 tumor regions, around 64 matched nontumor lung samples and a few dozen PBMC samples. General conclusions and limits of the study: Only approximately 13 patients were included in the comparisons of baseline and follow-up blood repertoires. Additional single-cell paired TCR alpha and beta sequencing was considered necessary to confirm, at a functional level, the hypothesis that regional TCRs recognize regional mutations. Ubiquitous expanded tumor TCRs were found in blood more often at tumor resection than at routine follow-up.

The method was 5' RACE. The sample was run on a NextSeq 500. The TCR library protocol attached a unique molecular identifier to each TCR cDNA molecule to allow correction of PCR and sequencing errors. On the authors' methods: Decombinator tools were used for TCR identification, UMI-based error correction and CDR3 extraction. Expanded TCRs were defined as those above a frequency of 2 per 1,000, corresponding to the top 1% of the tumor frequency distribution. Renyi diversity was computed with the R vegan package after each repertoire had been subsampled 100 times to 5,000 TCRs. CDR3 similarity networks were built from amino acid triplet string-kernel similarity, with CDR3s being connected when pairwise similarity was above 0.82. The public reads were run again by TCRdb, first through fastp at Q25 and then through MiXCR, and only productive beta chains were kept. All rows with the same CDR3 protein become a single entry with the most common DNA and genes. TCRdb's processing, not the authors' own work, is the source of the V and J calls. Present in this sample are some 10,000 distinct CDR3 sequences, roughly 22% of which were seen just once. The ten biggest clones cover about 45% of the sample.

Sample time point, as interpreted from the label and publication: blood at routine non-recurrence follow-up after resection. Without any cell sorting, TCR sequencing was performed on whole RNA extracted either from tumor and nontumor lung tissue or from cryopreserved PBMC samples. Patients were selected for TCR sequencing only if sufficient RNA was available from at least two tumor regions. There are a few counts of this clonotype. What this receptor recognizes is not known. No base quality values were provided; no much bigger clone lies one nucleotide off. The sequence was collected from a male donor with early-stage non-small cell lung cancer. Source: PBMCs, taken at follow-up.

The nucleotide sequence reads as follows: TGTGCCAGCAGCGTAGGGGAGCGGAGTCGCTCCTACAATGAGCAGTTCTTC. This gives the protein CASSVGERSRSYNEQFF. Recombination connected TRBV9 to TRBJ2-1; a tentative D match to TRBD2 spans 5 bases. The junction carries 13 bases between V and J, which are trimmed by 0 bases and 0 bases respectively. The CDR3 covers 17 residues, taking in both the cysteine and the phenylalanine. The read is trimmed to its CDR3 DNA, 51 bases read in frame from base 1. The germline V gene gives CDR1 as SGDLS and CDR2 as YYNGEE.